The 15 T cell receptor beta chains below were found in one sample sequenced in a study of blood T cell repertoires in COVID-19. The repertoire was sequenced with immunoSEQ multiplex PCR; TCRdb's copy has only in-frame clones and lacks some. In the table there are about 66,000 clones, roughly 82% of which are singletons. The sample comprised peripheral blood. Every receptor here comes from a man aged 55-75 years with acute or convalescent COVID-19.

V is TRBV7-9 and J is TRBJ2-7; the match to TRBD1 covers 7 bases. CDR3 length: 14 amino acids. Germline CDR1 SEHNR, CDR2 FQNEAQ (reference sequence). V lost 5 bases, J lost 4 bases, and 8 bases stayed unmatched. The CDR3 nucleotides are TGTGCCAGCAGCCCGTGGGACAGACGATACGAGCAGTACTTC. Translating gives CASSPWDRRYEQYF. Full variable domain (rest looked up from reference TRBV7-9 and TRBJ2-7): DTGVSQNPRHKITKRGQNVTFRCDPISEHNRLYWYRQTLGQGPEFLTYFQNEAQLEKSRLLSDRFSAERPKGSFSTLEIQRTEQGDSAMYLCASSPWDRRYEQYFGPGTRLTVT.

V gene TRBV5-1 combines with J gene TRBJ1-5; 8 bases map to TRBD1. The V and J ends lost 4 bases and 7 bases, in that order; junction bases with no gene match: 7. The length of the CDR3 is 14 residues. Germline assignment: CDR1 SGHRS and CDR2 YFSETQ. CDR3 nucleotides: TGCGCCAGCAGCATAGGAACAGGGGGGCAGCCCCAGCATTTT. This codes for CASSIGTGGQPQHF.

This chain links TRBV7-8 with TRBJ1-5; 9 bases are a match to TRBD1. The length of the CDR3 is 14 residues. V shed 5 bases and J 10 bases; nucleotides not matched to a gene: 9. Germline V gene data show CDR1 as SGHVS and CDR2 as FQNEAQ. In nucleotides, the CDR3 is TGTGCCAGCAGCATCGGGGACAGGGCCTCCCCCCAGCATTTT. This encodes CASSIGDRASPQHF.

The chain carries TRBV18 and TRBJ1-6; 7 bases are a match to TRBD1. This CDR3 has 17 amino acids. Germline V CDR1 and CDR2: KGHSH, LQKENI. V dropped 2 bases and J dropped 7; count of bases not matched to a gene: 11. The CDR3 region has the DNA TGTGCCAGCTCACCAATCAGCCTGACAGGGTCCAATTCACCCCTCCACTTT. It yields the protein CASSPISLTGSNSPLHF.

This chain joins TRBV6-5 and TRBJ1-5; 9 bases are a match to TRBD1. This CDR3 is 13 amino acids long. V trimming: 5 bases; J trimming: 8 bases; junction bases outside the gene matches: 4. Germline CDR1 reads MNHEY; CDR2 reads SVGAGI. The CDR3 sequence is CASSPDRGKPQHF. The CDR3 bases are TGTGCCAGCAGTCCCGACAGGGGGAAGCCCCAGCATTTT.

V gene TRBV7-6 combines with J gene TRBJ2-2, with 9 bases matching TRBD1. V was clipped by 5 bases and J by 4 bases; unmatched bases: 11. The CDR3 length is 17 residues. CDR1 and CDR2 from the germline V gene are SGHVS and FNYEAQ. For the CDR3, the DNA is TGTGCCAGCAGCCCGATGCCTGACAGGGGGATCACCGGGGAGCTGTTTTTT. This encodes CASSPMPDRGITGELFF.

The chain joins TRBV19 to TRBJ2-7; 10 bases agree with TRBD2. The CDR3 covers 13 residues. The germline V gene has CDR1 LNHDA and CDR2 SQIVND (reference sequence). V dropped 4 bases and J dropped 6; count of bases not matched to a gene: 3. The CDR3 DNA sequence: TGTGCCAGTAGTACCTTAGCGGGGGGCGAGCAGTACGTC. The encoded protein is CASSTLAGGEQYV.

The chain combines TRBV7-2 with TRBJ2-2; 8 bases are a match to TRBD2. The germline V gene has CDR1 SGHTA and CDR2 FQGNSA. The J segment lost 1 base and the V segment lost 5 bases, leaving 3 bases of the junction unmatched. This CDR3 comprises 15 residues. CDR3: CASSAGGRNTGELFF. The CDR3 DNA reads TGTGCCAGCAGCGCGGGGGGCCGGAACACCGGGGAGCTGTTTTTT.

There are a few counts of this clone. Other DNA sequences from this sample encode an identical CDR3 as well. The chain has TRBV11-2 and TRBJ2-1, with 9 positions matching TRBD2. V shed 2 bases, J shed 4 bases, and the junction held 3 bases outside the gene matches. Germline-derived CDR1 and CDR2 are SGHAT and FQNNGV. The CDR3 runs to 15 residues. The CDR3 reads CASSLSSGGYNEQFF. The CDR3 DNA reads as TGTGCCAGCAGCTTAAGTAGCGGGGGTTACAATGAGCAGTTCTTC.

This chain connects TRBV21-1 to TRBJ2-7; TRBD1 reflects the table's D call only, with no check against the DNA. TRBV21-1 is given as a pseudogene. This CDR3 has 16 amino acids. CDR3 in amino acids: CASSTRRGQGFDEQYV. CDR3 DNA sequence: TGTGCCAGCAGCACCAGAAGGGGACAGGGATTCGACGAGCAGTACGTC.

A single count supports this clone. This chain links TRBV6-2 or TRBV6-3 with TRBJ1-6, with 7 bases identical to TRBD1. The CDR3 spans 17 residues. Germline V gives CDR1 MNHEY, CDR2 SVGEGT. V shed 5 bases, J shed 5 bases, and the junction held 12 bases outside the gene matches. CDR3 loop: CASSKPLTGTDNSPLHF. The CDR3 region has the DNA TGTGCCAGCAGTAAACCGTTGACCGGGACAGATAATTCACCCCTCCACTTT.

This CDR3 is CASSLAGLTKNIQYF. Here the CDR3 DNA reads TGTGCCAGCAGCTTGGCAGGGTTGACCAAAAACATTCAGTACTTC. The chain carries TRBV5-4 and TRBJ2-4; D is perhaps TRBD1 (5 bases). The V gene lost 0 bases and the J gene lost 2 bases, with 9 bases spanning the gap. CDR1 is SGHNT, CDR2 YYREEE, per germline (reference sequence). The CDR3 runs to 15 residues. The full variable domain, rest sourced from reference TRBV5-4 and TRBJ2-4, is ETGVTQSPTHLIKTRGQQVTLRCSSQSGHNTVSWYQQALGQGPQFIFQYYREEENGRGNFPPRFSGLQFPNYSSELNVNALELDDSALYLCASSLAGLTKNIQYFGAGTRLSVL.

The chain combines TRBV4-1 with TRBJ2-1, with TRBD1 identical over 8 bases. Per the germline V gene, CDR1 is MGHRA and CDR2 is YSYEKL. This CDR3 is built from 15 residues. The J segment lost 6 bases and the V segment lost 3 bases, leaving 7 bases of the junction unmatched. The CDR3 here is CASSQRTGRSNEQFF. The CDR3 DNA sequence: TGCGCCAGCAGCCAGCGGACAGGGCGTTCCAATGAGCAGTTCTTC.

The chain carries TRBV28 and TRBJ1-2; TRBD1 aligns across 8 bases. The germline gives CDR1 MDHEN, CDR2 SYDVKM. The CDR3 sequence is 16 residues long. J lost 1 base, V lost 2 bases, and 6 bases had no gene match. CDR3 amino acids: CASSLELGQGNYGYTF. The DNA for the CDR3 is TGTGCCAGCAGTTTAGAGCTAGGACAGGGTAACTATGGCTACACCTTC.

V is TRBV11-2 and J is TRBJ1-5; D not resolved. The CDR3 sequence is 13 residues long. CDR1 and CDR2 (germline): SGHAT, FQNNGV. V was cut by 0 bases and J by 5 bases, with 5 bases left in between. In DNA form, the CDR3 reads TGTGCCAGCAGCTTAGAGGCAGATCAGCCCCAGCATTTT. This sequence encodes CASSLEADQPQHF. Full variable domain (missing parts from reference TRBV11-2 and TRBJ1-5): EAGVAQSPRYKIIEKRQSVAFWCNPISGHATLYWYQQILGQGPKLLIQFQNNGVVDDSQLPKDRFSAERLKGVDSTLKIQPAKLEDSAVYLCASSLEADQPQHFGDGTRLSIL.